The present T cell receptor beta chain was sequenced within a study of blood T cell repertoires in COVID-19. Study in general: The United States, Italy and Spain provided the acute and convalescent COVID-19 samples. From T cells, B-cell-depleted T cells, or PBMCs came the material, which was cDNA or gDNA.

Original handling: Estimated nucleated cell counts came from reference gene primer amplification. Generated by immunoSEQ multiplex PCR, the TCRdb table keeps only in-frame clones and is missing some. V and J calls and clone size follow that table, whereas D and trimming were derived from the DNA. The sample carries 140,000 or so clones, roughly 82% recorded once. This clone was counted a single time. From germline, CDR1 is SQVTM and CDR2 ANQGSEA. Trimming removed 4 bases from V and 4 bases from J; junction bases left unmatched: 12. The CDR3 totals 16 residues. This chain links TRBV29-1 with TRBJ1-2; 10 bases fit TRBD1. Sequencing used peripheral blood. This receptor was identified in a man in his sixties with active or convalescent COVID-19. This CDR3 is CSVGNPGTGDFYGYTF. The CDR3 nucleotides read TGCAGCGTTGGGAACCCCGGGACAGGGGATTTCTATGGCTACACCTTC.